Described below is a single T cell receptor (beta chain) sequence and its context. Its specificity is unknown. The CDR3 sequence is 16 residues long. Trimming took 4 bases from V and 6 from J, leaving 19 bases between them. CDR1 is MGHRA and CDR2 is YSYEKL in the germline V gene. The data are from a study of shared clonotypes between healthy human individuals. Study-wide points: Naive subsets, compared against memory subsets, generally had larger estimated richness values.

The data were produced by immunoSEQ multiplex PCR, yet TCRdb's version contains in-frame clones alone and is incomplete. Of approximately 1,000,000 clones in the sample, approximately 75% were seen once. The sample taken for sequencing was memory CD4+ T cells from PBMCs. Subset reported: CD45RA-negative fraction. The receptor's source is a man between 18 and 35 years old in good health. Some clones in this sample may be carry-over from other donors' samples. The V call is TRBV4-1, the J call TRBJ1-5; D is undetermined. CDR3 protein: CASSPLPERVPQPQHF. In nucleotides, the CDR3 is TGCGCCAGCAGCCCTTTACCAGAAAGGGTTCCTCAGCCCCAGCATTTT.